These 9 T cell receptor beta chains share one sample of origin, sequenced in a study of T cells in tuberculosis. The data were produced by immunoSEQ multiplex PCR, yet TCRdb's version contains in-frame clones alone and is incomplete. The repertoire holds about 59,000 clones, with around 81% as singletons. After thawing and overnight rest, PBMC were stained with GMM-loaded CD1B tetramer, viability dye and anti-CD3 for sorting. The CD1B tetramers carried C32 glucose monomycolate purified from Rhodococcus equi. The material sequenced was CD1b-GMM tetramer-negative cells sorted from PBMCs. The source of these receptors is an adult woman with latent tuberculosis.

V and J are TRBV7-2 and TRBJ1-5; D call uncertain. Trimming stripped 5 bases from V and 4 bases from J, with 15 bases between. Germline CDR1 reads SGHTA; CDR2 reads FQGNSA. There are 15 residues in the CDR3. This chain's CDR3 is CASSQVEGQNQPQHF. For the CDR3, the DNA is TGTGCCAGCAGCCAGGTAGAGGGCCAGAATCAGCCCCAGCATTTT.

V usage is TRBV28 and J usage is TRBJ1-2; D is perhaps TRBD1 (5 bases). Germline loops: CDR1 MDHEN, CDR2 SYDVKM. This CDR3 region has 14 residues. Trimming pared 4 bases from V and 4 bases from J, leaving 13 bases between. This chain's CDR3 is CASSSGGDLYGYTF. Here the CDR3 DNA reads TGTGCCAGCAGTTCGGGGGGGGACCTCTATGGCTACACCTTC.

V is TRBV5-6 and J is TRBJ2-5; 7 bases fit TRBD1. J was trimmed by 3 bases and V by 7 bases; bases with no gene match: 6. Germline V gene lookup returns CDR1 SGHDT and CDR2 YYEEEE. This CDR3 is 13 amino acids long. The CDR3 protein is CASGRDSKETQYF. CDR3 nucleotides: TGTGCCAGCGGACGGGACAGCAAAGAGACCCAGTACTTC.

This chain connects TRBV6-1 to TRBJ1-1; TRBD1 matches 9 bases. V shed 5 bases, J shed 1 base, and the junction held 5 bases outside the gene matches. The CDR3 totals 15 residues. CDR1 and CDR2 (germline): MNHNS, SASEGT. CDR3 protein: CASSRDRAPNTEAFF. CDR3 nucleotide sequence: TGTGCCAGCAGTAGGGACAGGGCCCCGAACACTGAAGCTTTCTTT.

The V and J genes are TRBV19 and TRBJ2-3; 9 positions agree with TRBD2. The V segment lost 5 bases and the J segment 3 bases; nucleotides outside the gene matches: 9. The CDR3 is 16 residues long. Germline V gives CDR1 LNHDA, CDR2 SQIVND (reference sequence). The CDR3 sequence: CASSSRNAGGTDTQYF. The CDR3 nucleotides are TGTGCCAGTAGTTCCCGAAATGCGGGGGGGACAGATACGCAGTATTTT.

This clone appeared once. The chain has TRBV4-1 and TRBJ2-1; TRBD1 might be the D (5 bases). Between the trimmed V and J ends, which lost 1 base and 6 bases, there was a span of 13 bases. The CDR3 is 15 residues long. The germline V gene encodes CDR1 MGHRA and CDR2 YSYEKL. The CDR3 region is CASSQVPGRGNEQFF. The CDR3 region has the DNA TGCGCCAGCAGCCAAGTTCCAGGGCGAGGCAATGAGCAGTTCTTC.

V is TRBV28 and J is TRBJ2-7; 8 bases align to TRBD1. Germline-derived CDR1 and CDR2 are MDHEN and SYDVKM. The CDR3 length is 14 residues. J was trimmed by 6 bases and V by 5 bases; bases with no gene match: 9. CDR3 in amino acids: CASSATGVIREQYF. CDR3 nucleotide sequence: TGTGCCAGCAGTGCGACAGGGGTGATCCGCGAGCAGTACTTC.

The CDR3 DNA reads TGTGCCAGCAGTGTCGGACAGGGGGTTGTGGACACTGAAGCTTTCTTT. This sequence encodes CASSVGQGVVDTEAFF. The genes are TRBV27 and TRBJ1-1; 10 bases align to TRBD1. The CDR3 consists of 16 residues. V lost 5 bases, J lost 3 bases, and 9 bases stayed unmatched. CDR1 and CDR2 from the germline V gene are MNHEY and SMNVEV (reference sequence).

The chain recombines TRBV5-6 with TRBJ2-7; 8 bases agree with TRBD2. The CDR3 length is 18 residues. Trimming removed 3 bases from V and 8 bases from J; junction bases left unmatched: 22. Germline values: CDR1 SGHDT, CDR2 YYEEEE. CDR3 protein: CASSSLSAGGGIEWKQYF. CDR3 nucleotides: TGTGCCAGCAGCTCCCTTTCAGCCGGGGGGGGCATAGAGTGGAAGCAGTACTTC.